One and the same sample provided the 7 T cell receptor beta chains below, sequenced in a study of CD8+CD57+ T cells in acquired aplastic anemia. Template material for TCR beta VDJ and CDR3 profiling consisted of genomic DNA. TCRdb re-derived calls from the reads in MiXCR, one entry per CDR3 protein. The data hold roughly 250,000 distinct CDR3 sequences, with roughly 80% observed a single time. Patients selected for sequencing had displayed CD8+CD57+ cell expansion by flow cytometry. Specimen: sorted CD4+, CD8+, or CD8+CD57+ T cells (not recorded which) from PBMCs. These receptors all stem from a human donor with aplastic anemia.

Worth noting for this clonotype: In this CDR3 the conserved last residue, phenylalanine or tryptophan, is missing, so a read error is likely. The DNA is omitted, as the CDR3 cannot be located on it reliably, and the CDR3 follows TCRdb's listing. The V and J genes are TRBV7-9 and TRBJ2-1; the table's TRBD2 call for D was not verified on the DNA. Counting both end residues, the CDR3 totals 13 amino acids. Germline assignment: CDR1 SEHNR and CDR2 FQNEAQ (reference sequence). The CDR3 sequence is CASSVERSGGNYD.

J is TRBJ1-1 and V is TRBV7-9, with 8 positions matching TRBD1. Germline values: CDR1 SEHNR, CDR2 FQNEAQ (reference sequence). Trimming took 5 bases from V and 13 from J; bases not matched to a gene: 18. The CDR3 sequence is 15 residues long. The CDR3 bases are TGTGCCAGCAGCGCCGGGACAGGCGGTCAAGAGACCCATTTCTTT. Translated: CASSAGTGGQETHFF.

The V and J genes are TRBV7-8 and TRBJ1-2, with TRBD1 matching over 7 bases. This CDR3 comprises 16 residues. Germline lookup yields CDR1 SGHVS and CDR2 FQNEAQ. Unmatched junction bases numbered 17, after V lost 2 bases and J lost 11 bases. The CDR3 DNA reads TGTGCCAGCAGCTTATTCGGGGGGGGGACAGATAAGCAGTACACCTTC. Translation: CASSLFGGGTDKQYTF.

Points on this clonotype: This likely comes from a read error, as the CDR3 has no conserved phenylalanine or tryptophan at its end. The limits of the CDR3 on the DNA are not certain, so only TCRdb's listed CDR3 is given. CDR3 protein: CASSLVPGELTFGFL. The chain employs TRBV7-9 and TRBJ1-1; TRBD1, the D gene given by the table, was not confirmed from the DNA. The CDR3 spans 15 amino acids, including both terminal residues. The germline V gene has CDR1 SEHNR and CDR2 FQNEAQ (reference sequence).

V and J are TRBV7-6 and TRBJ2-1; D is possibly TRBD1 (5 bases). Germline-derived CDR1 and CDR2 are SGHVS and FNYEAQ. The V gene lost 6 bases and the J gene lost 12 bases, with 24 bases spanning the gap. This CDR3 contains 15 residues. CDR3 sequence: CASSSDSGNSPLQFF. The CDR3 DNA sequence: TGTGCCAGCAGTTCAGACAGTGGCAATTCACCCCTGCAGTTCTTC.

Regarding this clonotype: At one boundary the junction diverges from the germline segment, which might be a read error. The rearrangement links TRBV10-1 to TRBJ2-7, with TRBD2 matching 7 bases. The CDR3 consists of 14 residues. Germline-derived CDR1 and CDR2 are WNHNN and SYGVQD (reference sequence). The chain's CDR3 is CASSYRGVNTEQFF. The CDR3 DNA sequence: TGCGCCAGCAGTTACCGGGGGGTTAACACCGAGCAGTTTTTC.

This clonotype was counted only a few times. The genes are TRBV7-9 and TRBJ2-7; D is possibly TRBD2 (6 bases). The germline V and J ends were trimmed by 5 bases and 5 bases, with 13 bases remaining between them. Germline CDR1 SEHNR, CDR2 FQNEAQ (reference sequence). This CDR3 spans 13 amino acids. The CDR3 sequence is CASSLFGSNEQYF. DNA of the CDR3: TGTGCCAGCAGCCTATTCGGGAGCAACGAGCAGTACTTC.